The source of this TCR beta chain is a study of T cells in localized non-small cell lung cancer. Measured with immunoSEQ multiplex PCR; TCRdb has only the in-frame clones, and not every one. The repertoire holds about 1,600 clones, 20% to 25% seen once, with about 9% in the top ten. V was pared by 4 bases and J by 8 bases, with 17 bases between. Germline CDR1 reads SQVTM; CDR2 reads ANQGSEA. CDR3 length: 13 residues. Atypia-free adjacent lung came from at least 2 cm beyond the tumor margin. In the case of this clone: Its target is unknown.

General study results and limits: Highest T cell clonality was seen in uninvolved adjacent lung, surpassing that measured in tumor. Tumor samples were not multi-region, leaving intratumor heterogeneity unexcluded. Higher T cell density in the blood was associated with longer overall survival, whereas higher adjacent-lung clonality associated with shorter survival.

The chain combines TRBV29-1 with TRBJ1-2, with D tentatively TRBD1 (5 bases). The origin of this receptor is a woman aged 35 to 70 with stage I lung adenocarcinoma. This specimen was normal lung tissue next to the tumor, taken before any cancer treatment. The CDR3 DNA reads TGCAGCGTTGGCGCGGGACCCAACCGGGGCTACACCTTC. Amino acid sequence: CSVGAGPNRGYTF.